One and the same sample provided the 22 T cell receptor beta chains below, sequenced in a study of early T cells in non-severe SARS-CoV-2 infection. TCRdb itself ran the 5' RACE reads through MiXCR, one entry per CDR3 protein. The table has 100,000 to 120,000 distinct CDR3 sequences, 12% seen once. The sample comprised whole blood. The receptor source for this set is an adult who was a healthcare worker with PCR-confirmed SARS-CoV-2 infection or an uninfected control (not recorded which).

The chain carries TRBV10-3 and TRBJ2-7; 9 bases map to TRBD1. Unmatched junction bases numbered 8, after V lost 3 bases and J lost 2 bases. Germline CDR1 is ENHRY and CDR2 is SYGVKD. The CDR3 covers 16 residues. CDR3 sequence reads: CAISDATGQGTYEQYF. The DNA for the CDR3 is TGTGCCATCAGTGACGCCACGGGACAGGGCACCTACGAGCAGTACTTC.

There are many counts of this clonotype. The rearrangement uses TRBV24-1 and TRBJ2-7, with D maybe TRBD2 (5 bases). The germline gives CDR1 KGHDR, CDR2 SFDVKD. Trimming cost V 2 bases and J 7 bases, with 17 bases left between them. This CDR3 comprises 15 residues. The CDR3 sequence is CATSDSRLGLGEQYF. In DNA form, the CDR3 reads TGTGCCACCAGTGATTCACGACTCGGACTCGGGGAGCAGTACTTC.

V is TRBV10-1 and J is TRBJ2-7; tentative D call: TRBD1 (5 bases). Trimming took off 6 bases at V and 3 bases at J, with 24 bases between the two ends. There are 17 residues in the CDR3. The germline V gene encodes CDR1 WNHNN and CDR2 SYGVQD (reference sequence). CDR3 amino acids: CASSSYPRQGKSYEQYF. CDR3 nucleotides: TGCGCCAGCAGCTCTTACCCCCGGCAGGGAAAGAGCTACGAGCAGTACTTC.

This clonotype was picked up a small number of times. This chain connects TRBV29-1 to TRBJ1-2; D gene unclear. The CDR3 has 13 residues. The ends were cut back, 2 bases at V and 7 bases at J, with 14 bases in the middle. Germline CDR1 and CDR2: SQVTM and ANQGSEA. The CDR3 here is CSVESAWGSGYTF. As DNA, the CDR3 is TGCAGCGTTGAAAGCGCGTGGGGTTCTGGCTACACCTTC.

The DNA of the CDR3 is TGTGCCAGCAGTTATACTAGCGGGGGCGAGCAGTTCTTC. It is translated as CASSYTSGGEQFF. The J gene is TRBJ2-1, the V gene TRBV6-2 or TRBV6-3, with 11 bases matching TRBD2. This CDR3 comprises 13 residues. V dropped 3 bases and J dropped 10; count of bases not matched to a gene: 2. Germline V gene lookup returns CDR1 MNHEY and CDR2 SVGEGT.

This clonotype was picked up many times. The CDR3 loop is CASSPARSDRPEQFF. As DNA, the CDR3 is TGTGCCAGCAGCCCCGCCAGGTCGGACAGGCCTGAGCAGTTCTTC. This chain connects TRBV28 to TRBJ2-1; 7 nucleotides line up with TRBD1. This CDR3 contains 15 residues. Germline CDR1 is MDHEN and CDR2 is SYDVKM. The junction had 14 bases not matched to a gene; V was cut back by 6 bases and J by 9 bases.

This clonotype showed up many times. The J gene is TRBJ2-3, the V gene TRBV5-1; the match to TRBD2 covers 8 bases. This CDR3 is built from 14 residues. Germline-derived CDR1 and CDR2 are SGHRS and YFSETQ. The V gene end was trimmed by 2 bases and the J gene end by 6 bases; junction bases not matched to a gene: 5. The CDR3 region has the DNA TGCGCCAGCAGCTTCGGCGGGGGGTCGGATACGCAGTATTTT. Amino acids: CASSFGGGSDTQYF.

This clonotype was detected ten times or more. The V gene is TRBV7-6, the J gene TRBJ2-2; D remains unclear. The V and J ends lost 4 bases and 5 bases respectively, with 5 bases between them. Per germline, CDR1 SGHVS and CDR2 FNYEAQ. The CDR3 is 12 residues long. The CDR3 loop reads CASSSLTGELFF. CDR3 in DNA: TGTGCCAGCAGCTCCCTGACCGGGGAGCTGTTTTTT.

This clonotype was detected only a few times. The chain uses TRBV12-3 or TRBV12-4 and TRBJ2-7, with 8 bases identical to TRBD1. The ends lost 4 bases at V and 3 bases at J; junction bases unmatched: 5. The CDR3 totals 14 residues. The CDR3 DNA reads as TGTGCCAGCAGTTCGGGACAGGAGGACTACGAGCAGTACTTC. Its protein is CASSSGQEDYEQYF.

This chain connects TRBV12-3 or TRBV12-4 to TRBJ2-5; tentatively, D is TRBD2 (5 bases). CDR3 length: 14 amino acids. The ends were cut back, 6 bases at V and 2 bases at J, with 13 bases in the middle. The CDR3 nucleotides are TGTGCCAGCAGCCGGCCCCCGGGGCAAGAGACCCAGTACTTC. It codes for CASSRPPGQETQYF.

This clonotype was seen ten or more times. This chain joins TRBV20-1 and TRBJ1-1; TRBD1 is a possible D gene (5 bases). With 7 bases removed from V and 1 base from J, the gap between germline ends came to 13 bases. This CDR3 contains 13 residues. The germline CDR1 and CDR2 sequences are DFQATT and SNEGSKA (reference sequence). The CDR3 coding sequence is TGCAGTGTTACCGGGGCTACGAACACTGAAGCTTTCTTT. Translated: CSVTGATNTEAFF.

This clonotype was found many times. The rearrangement joins TRBV5-6 to TRBJ1-2; TRBD1 matches 10 bases. The germline gives CDR1 SGHDT, CDR2 YYEEEE. V was clipped by 5 bases and J by 8 bases; unmatched bases: 12. This CDR3 spans 15 amino acids. The CDR3 protein is CASSTYSDRGQGYTF. CDR3 bases: TGTGCCAGCAGTACTTATTCCGACAGGGGGCAGGGCTACACCTTC. Filled out from reference TRBV5-6 and TRBJ1-2, the complete variable domain reads DAGVTQSPTHLIKTRGQQVTLRCSPKSGHDTVSWYQQALGQGPQFIFQYYEEEERQRGNFPDRFSGHQFPNYSSELNVNALLLGDSALYLCASSTYSDRGQGYTFGSGTRLTVV.

This clonotype was counted a few times. The chain carries TRBV29-1 and TRBJ2-1; the D is unclear. CDR1 and CDR2 (germline): SQVTM, ANQGSEA. The CDR3 contains 9 residues. With 5 bases removed from V and 15 bases from J, the gap between germline ends came to 11 bases. CDR3 in DNA: TGCAGCGTTACTTTCCCACGGTTCTTC. It encodes CSVTFPRFF.

In its sample, this clonotype was seen a few times. CDR3 protein: CASRQQSTSPLHF. The CDR3, as DNA: TGTGCCAGCAGACAGCAGTCAACCTCACCCCTCCACTTT. The V gene is TRBV7-9, the J gene TRBJ1-6; D gene uncertain. Germline V gene sequence: CDR1 SEHNR, CDR2 FQNEAQ (reference sequence). With 6 bases removed from V and 10 bases from J, the gap between germline ends came to 13 bases. This CDR3 region has 13 residues. Full variable domain (remainder filled in from reference TRBV7-9 and TRBJ1-6): DTGVSQNPRHKITKRGQNVTFRCDPISEHNRLYWYRQTLGQGPEFLTYFQNEAQLEKSRLLSDRFSAERPKGSFSTLEIQRTEQGDSAMYLCASRQQSTSPLHFGNGTRLTVT.

This clonotype was seen many times. V usage is TRBV7-8 and J usage is TRBJ2-1, with TRBD2 as a possible D gene (7 bases). V lost 5 bases, J lost 7 bases, and 21 bases lay in between. This CDR3 spans 16 amino acids. CDR1 is SGHVS, CDR2 FQNEAQ, per germline. DNA of the CDR3: TGTGCCAGCAGCGGGACTACAGGGTTAGAAACGAATGAGCAGTTCTTC. This gives the protein CASSGTTGLETNEQFF. The entire variable domain, with the rest obtained from reference TRBV7-8 and TRBJ2-1, is as follows: GAGVSQSPRYKVAKRGQDVALRCDPISGHVSLFWYQQALGQGPEFLTYFQNEAQLDKSGLPSDRFFAERPEGSVSTLKIQRTQQEDSAVYLCASSGTTGLETNEQFFGPGTRLTVL.

The CDR3 here is CASSQVGRGKETQYF. The CDR3 DNA reads TGTGCCAGCAGCCAAGTGGGGAGGGGAAAGGAGACCCAGTACTTC. The V call is TRBV3-1, the J call TRBJ2-5; 7 nucleotides match TRBD2. The CDR3 is made up of 15 amino acids. The germline V gene has CDR1 LGHDT and CDR2 YNNKEL (reference sequence). J was trimmed by 5 bases and V by 1 base; bases with no gene match: 7.

In its sample, this clonotype was seen a few times. The chain recombines TRBV6-1 with TRBJ2-1; D remains unclear. Trimming stripped 0 bases from V and 8 bases from J, with 11 bases between. The CDR3 has 14 amino acids. The germline CDR1 and CDR2 sequences are MNHNS and SASEGT. This CDR3 reads CASSEARSLDEQFF. DNA for the CDR3: TGTGCCAGCAGTGAAGCGCGCAGCTTAGATGAGCAGTTCTTC.

The CDR3 region has the DNA TGTGTCGGAAAGGGACAGGGGGCTGCCGGGGAGCTGTTTTTT. This codes for CVGKGQGAAGELFF. The chain is built from TRBV30 and TRBJ2-2; TRBD1 matches at 12 bases. Germline CDR1 GTSNPN, CDR2 SVGIG (reference sequence). This CDR3 has 14 residues. Variable domain in full (rest from reference TRBV30 and TRBJ2-2): SQTIHQWPATLVQPVGSPLSLECTVEGTSNPNLYWYRQAAGRGLQLLFYSVGIGQISSEVPQNLSASRPQDRQFILSSKKLLLSDSGFYLCVGKGQGAAGELFFGEGSRLTVL.

This clonotype was observed a handful of times. This sequence joins TRBV28 and TRBJ1-2, with D possibly TRBD1 on 5 matching bases. Germline V gene data show CDR1 as MDHEN and CDR2 as SYDVKM. The V gene lost 6 bases and the J gene lost 4 bases, with 18 bases spanning the gap. The CDR3 consists of 15 residues. Here the CDR3 DNA reads TGTGCCAGCAGGAGACAGACCGCTACGCTCTATGGCTACACCTTC. The encoded protein is CASRRQTATLYGYTF.

This clonotype was detected a few times. The chain employs TRBV29-1 and TRBJ2-3, with 10 bases fitting TRBD1. Losses at the gene ends were 6 bases for V and 2 bases for J; bases not matched to a gene: 8. The CDR3 spans 15 residues. The germline CDR1 and CDR2 sequences are SQVTM and ANQGSEA. The CDR3 sequence: CSVAGTGASTDTQYF. DNA for the CDR3: TGCAGCGTGGCCGGGACAGGGGCTTCCACAGATACGCAGTATTTT.

This chain connects TRBV7-2 to TRBJ2-7; D is ambiguous. The CDR3 totals 13 residues. Germline assignment: CDR1 SGHTA and CDR2 FQGNSA. V lost 2 bases and J 6 bases, leaving 11 bases between the germline ends. The CDR3, as DNA: TGTGCCAGCAGCTTAAACTTTTGGGGCGAGCAGTACTTC. Encoded protein: CASSLNFWGEQYF.

This clonotype has a count of ten or more. The V call is TRBV12-3 or TRBV12-4, the J call TRBJ2-1; unclear D gene. Trimming pared 5 bases from V and 9 bases from J, leaving 11 bases between. CDR3 length: 12 residues. Here the CDR3 reads CASSPLEGEQFF. CDR3 in DNA: TGTGCCAGCAGTCCCCTGGAAGGTGAGCAGTTCTTC.